These 12 T cell receptor beta chains were all obtained from the same sample, sequenced in a study of cytomegalovirus exposure and HLA in healthy donors. Researchers ran the PCR with 60 Vbeta and 13 Jbeta primers. Only in-frame clones appear in the TCRdb table, and some are missing; sequencing was by immunoSEQ multiplex PCR. The data hold about 130,000 clones, with about 85% observed a single time. The sequenced material came from PBMCs. Receptor source: a boy between 5 and 17 years old in good health and CMV-seronegative.

The table lists this clone with many counts. The V and J genes are TRBV10-1 and TRBJ1-4; 7 nucleotides line up with TRBD1. Germline loops: CDR1 WNHNN, CDR2 SYGVQD (reference sequence). V dropped 9 bases and J dropped 8; count of bases not matched to a gene: 6. The CDR3 length is 12 residues. Here the CDR3 DNA reads TGCGCCAGTGACAGGGTGAGGGAAAAACTGTTTTTT. Its translation: CASDRVREKLFF.

The chain combines TRBV7-9 with TRBJ2-7, with a possible D match to TRBD2 (6 bases). This CDR3 is built from 12 residues. Trimming stripped 4 bases from V and 4 bases from J, with 8 bases between. Germline V lookup: CDR1 SEHNR, CDR2 FQNEAQ (reference sequence). CDR3 sequence (DNA): TGTGCCAGCAGCTCGGAGGGATACGAGCAGTACTTC. It yields the protein CASSSEGYEQYF.

The genes are TRBV7-2 and TRBJ2-2; D gene ambiguous. The V end lost 2 bases, the J end lost 2 bases, and 9 bases lay between the germline ends. Per the germline V gene, CDR1 is SGHTA and CDR2 is FQGNSA. The CDR3 is 15 residues long. CDR3 bases: TGTGCCAGCAGCTTACTAGTACTTAACACCGGGGAGCTGTTTTTT. This gives the protein CASSLLVLNTGELFF. Drawing the rest from reference TRBV7-2 and TRBJ2-2, the complete variable domain is GAGVSQSPSNKVTEKGKDVELRCDPISGHTALYWYRQSLGQGLEFLIYFQGNSAPDKSGLPSDRFSAERTGGSVSTLTIQRTQQEDSAVYLCASSLLVLNTGELFFGEGSRLTVL.

This clone was recorded once. V usage is TRBV6-6 and J usage is TRBJ2-2, with a tentative D call TRBD2 (6 bases). In germline, CDR1 is MNHNY, CDR2 SVGAGI (reference sequence). V lost 2 bases and J lost 5, with 12 bases in between. This CDR3 is built from 15 residues. The CDR3 nucleotides are TGTGCCAGCAGTTACCCGGTGGGAGGTACCGGGGAGCTGTTTTTT. Its protein is CASSYPVGGTGELFF.

This chain uses TRBV11-2 with TRBJ2-1, with 9 positions matching TRBD1. The CDR3 totals 17 residues. The germline gives CDR1 SGHAT, CDR2 FQNNGV. The junction had 12 bases not matched to a gene; V was cut back by 7 bases and J by 2 bases. DNA of the CDR3: TGTGCCAGCAAACCCTTACAGGGGGCGACTCCCTACAATGAGCAGTTCTTC. It codes for CASKPLQGATPYNEQFF.

This chain connects TRBV6-5 to TRBJ2-7; D call uncertain. The germline V and J ends were trimmed by 5 bases and 3 bases, with 11 bases remaining between them. This CDR3 is built from 13 residues. Germline CDR1 and CDR2: MNHEY and SVGAGI. The CDR3 coding sequence is TGTGCCAGCAGTGTAAACGGTGGCTACGAGCAGTACTTC. This translates into CASSVNGGYEQYF.

This clone was observed a single time. The rearrangement joins TRBV15 to TRBJ2-3; 7 bases match TRBD1. V shed 1 base, J shed 0 bases, and the junction held 1 base outside the gene matches. The CDR3 is made up of 15 amino acids. Germline CDR1 and CDR2: LNHNV and YYDKDF (reference sequence). CDR3 DNA: TGTGCCACCAGCAGAGCGGGACAGAGCACAGATACGCAGTATTTT. Encoded protein: CATSRAGQSTDTQYF.

The gene calls are TRBV4-3 and TRBJ2-7, with TRBD2 matching over 7 bases. The CDR3 consists of 17 residues. With V trimmed by 1 base and J by 6 bases, 15 bases remained unmatched. Germline CDR1 reads LGHNA; CDR2 reads YSLEER. CDR3 nucleotides: TGCGCCAGCAGCCAAGCGTCGTCCGGGGGAGGGTTGGGCGAGCAGTACTTC. Translation gives CASSQASSGGGLGEQYF.

V and J are TRBV4-3 and TRBJ1-5, with no clear D. The CDR3 is 13 residues long. Germline V lookup: CDR1 LGHNA, CDR2 YSLEER. V was cut by 0 bases and J by 9 bases, with 9 bases left in between. CDR3 nucleotide sequence: TGCGCCAGCAGCCAAGAACCCGGAGGGCCCCAGCATTTT. It translates to CASSQEPGGPQHF.

In nucleotides, the CDR3 is TGTGCCAGCACCCCCAGGGGGCGCCTCGAAGCTTTCTTT. Protein product: CASTPRGRLEAFF. This chain connects TRBV2 to TRBJ1-1; TRBD1 matches 8 bases. V lost 7 bases and J lost 8; bases outside the gene matches: 9. The CDR3 is 13 amino acids. Germline V gene sequence: CDR1 SNHLY, CDR2 FYNNEI.

The J gene is TRBJ2-1, the V gene TRBV14; 10 nucleotides align to TRBD1. Germline values: CDR1 SGHDN, CDR2 FVKESK. Trimming cost V 4 bases and J 2 bases; bases outside gene matches: 5. The CDR3 runs to 16 residues. The CDR3 DNA follows: TGTGCCAGCAGCCTTCTAGGGACAGGGGCCTACAATGAGCAGTTCTTC. Translated, it gives CASSLLGTGAYNEQFF.

This clone has just one count. The chain uses TRBV30 and TRBJ2-1; 9 bases match TRBD2. Trimming at V came to 2 bases and at J to 5 bases, leaving 4 bases not matched to a gene. Germline loops: CDR1 GTSNPN, CDR2 SVGIG (reference sequence). This CDR3 is 14 amino acids long. CDR3: CAWSSSGTHNEQFF. CDR3 bases: TGTGCCTGGAGTTCTAGCGGGACTCACAATGAGCAGTTCTTC. The full variable domain, its missing parts supplied by reference TRBV30 and TRBJ2-1, is SQTIHQWPATLVQPVGSPLSLECTVEGTSNPNLYWYRQAAGRGLQLLFYSVGIGQISSEVPQNLSASRPQDRQFILSSKKLLLSDSGFYLCAWSSSGTHNEQFFGPGTRLTVL.